This TCR beta chain is drawn from a study of T cell responses to AZD1222 COVID-19 vaccine. Findings of the study overall: Nearly half of the spike-specific TCRs reportedly recognize variant regions that carry no mutations. The sample set comprised mostly white British donors with more females, and clonal diversity was possibly underestimated. Distributed over spike, vaccine-associated CD4 TCRs predominated at 160-218 and 743-854.

A note on this clone: Its antigen remains unidentified.

CDR1 and CDR2 from the germline V gene are GTSNPN and SVGIG (reference sequence). With 3 bases clipped from V and 5 bases from J, the junction kept 8 bases outside the gene matches. This CDR3 is 14 amino acids long. TCRdb keeps only in-frame clones here, not all; method: immunoSEQ multiplex PCR. The table has 60,000 to 100,000 clones, about 92% seen once. The origin of this receptor is an adult in good health. Material: peripheral blood, obtained on day 0 of MenACWY control vaccination. The chain couples TRBV30 to TRBJ1-1; 8 bases line up with TRBD1. The CDR3 is CAWSSGQGVTEAFF. The CDR3 DNA reads as TGTGCCTGGAGCAGCGGACAGGGAGTAACTGAAGCTTTCTTT.